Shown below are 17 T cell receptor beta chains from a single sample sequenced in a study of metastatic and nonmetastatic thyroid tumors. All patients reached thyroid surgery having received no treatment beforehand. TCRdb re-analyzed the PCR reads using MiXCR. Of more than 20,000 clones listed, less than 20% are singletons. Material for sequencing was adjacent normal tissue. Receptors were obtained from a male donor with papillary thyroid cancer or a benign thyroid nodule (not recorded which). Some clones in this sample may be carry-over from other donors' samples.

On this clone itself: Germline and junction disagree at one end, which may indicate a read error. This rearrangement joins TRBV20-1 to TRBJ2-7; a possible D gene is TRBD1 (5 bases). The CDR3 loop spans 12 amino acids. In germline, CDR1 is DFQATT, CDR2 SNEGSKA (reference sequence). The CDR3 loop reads CSAKDMSYEHYF. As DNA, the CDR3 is TGCAGTGCTAAGGACATGTCCTACGAGCATTACTTC.

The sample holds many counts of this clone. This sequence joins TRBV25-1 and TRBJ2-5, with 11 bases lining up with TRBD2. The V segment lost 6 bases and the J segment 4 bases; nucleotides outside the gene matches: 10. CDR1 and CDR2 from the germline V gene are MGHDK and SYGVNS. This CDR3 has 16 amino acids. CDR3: CASSDDVLAGVETQYF. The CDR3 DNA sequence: TGTGCCAGCAGCGACGATGTACTAGCGGGAGTAGAGACCCAGTACTTC.

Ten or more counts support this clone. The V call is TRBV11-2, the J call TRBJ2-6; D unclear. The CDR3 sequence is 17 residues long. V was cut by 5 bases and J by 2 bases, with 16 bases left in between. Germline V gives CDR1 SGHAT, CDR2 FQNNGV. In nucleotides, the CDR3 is TGTGCCAGCAGCCCACCTACTCTCCCCGCTGGGGCCAACGTCCTGACTTTC. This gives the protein CASSPPTLPAGANVLTF. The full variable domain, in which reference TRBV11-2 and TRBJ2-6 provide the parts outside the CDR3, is EAGVAQSPRYKIIEKRQSVAFWCNPISGHATLYWYQQILGQGPKLLIQFQNNGVVDDSQLPKDRFSAERLKGVDSTLKIQPAKLEDSAVYLCASSPPTLPAGANVLTFGAGSRLTVL.

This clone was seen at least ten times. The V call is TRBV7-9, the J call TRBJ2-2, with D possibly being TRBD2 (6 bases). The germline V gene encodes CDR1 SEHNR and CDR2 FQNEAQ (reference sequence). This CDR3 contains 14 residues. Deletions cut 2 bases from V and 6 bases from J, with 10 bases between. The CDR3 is CASSLSPGAGELFF. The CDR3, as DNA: TGTGCCAGCAGCTTAAGCCCGGGGGCCGGGGAGCTGTTTTTT.

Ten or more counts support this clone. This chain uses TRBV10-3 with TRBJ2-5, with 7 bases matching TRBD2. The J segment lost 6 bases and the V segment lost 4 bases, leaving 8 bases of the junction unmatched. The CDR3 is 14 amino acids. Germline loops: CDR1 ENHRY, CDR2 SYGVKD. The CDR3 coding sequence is TGTGCCATCAGTGCGGGGGGAGCGAAAAAGACCCAGTACTTC. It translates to CAISAGGAKKTQYF.

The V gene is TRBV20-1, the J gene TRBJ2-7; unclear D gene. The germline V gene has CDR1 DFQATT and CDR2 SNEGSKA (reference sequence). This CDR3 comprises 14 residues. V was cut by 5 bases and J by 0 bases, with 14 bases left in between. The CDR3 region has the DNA TGCAGTGCTCACTCGGGCCAAAGCTCCTACGAGCAGTACGTC. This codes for CSAHSGQSSYEQYV.

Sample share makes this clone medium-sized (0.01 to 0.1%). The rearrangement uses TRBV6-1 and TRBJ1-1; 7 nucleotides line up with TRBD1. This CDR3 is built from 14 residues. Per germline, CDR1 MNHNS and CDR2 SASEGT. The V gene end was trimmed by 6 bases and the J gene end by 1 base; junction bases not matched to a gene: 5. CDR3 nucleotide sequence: TGTGCCAGCAGGCCCAGGACAGGGAACACTGAAGCTTTCTTT. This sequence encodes CASRPRTGNTEAFF.

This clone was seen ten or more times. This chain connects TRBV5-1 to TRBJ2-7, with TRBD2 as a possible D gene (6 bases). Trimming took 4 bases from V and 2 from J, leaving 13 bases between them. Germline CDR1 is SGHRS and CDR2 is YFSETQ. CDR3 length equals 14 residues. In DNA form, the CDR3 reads TGCGCCAGCAGCGAAAGCGGGTTGGCCTACGAGCAGTACGTC. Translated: CASSESGLAYEQYV.

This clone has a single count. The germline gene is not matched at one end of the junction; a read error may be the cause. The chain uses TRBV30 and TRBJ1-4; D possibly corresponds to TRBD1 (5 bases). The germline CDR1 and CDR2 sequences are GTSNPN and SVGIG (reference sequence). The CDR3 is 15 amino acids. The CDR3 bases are TGTGCCTGGAGTAGCGTCTATCGGGACTATGAAGAACTGTTTTTT. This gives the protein CAWSSVYRDYEELFF.

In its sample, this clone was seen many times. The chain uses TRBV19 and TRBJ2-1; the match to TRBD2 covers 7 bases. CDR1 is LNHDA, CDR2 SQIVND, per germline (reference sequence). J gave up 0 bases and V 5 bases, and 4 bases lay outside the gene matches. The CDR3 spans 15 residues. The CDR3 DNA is TGTGCCAGTAGTCGGGACTACCGCTCCTACAATGAGCAGTTCTTC. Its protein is CASSRDYRSYNEQFF.

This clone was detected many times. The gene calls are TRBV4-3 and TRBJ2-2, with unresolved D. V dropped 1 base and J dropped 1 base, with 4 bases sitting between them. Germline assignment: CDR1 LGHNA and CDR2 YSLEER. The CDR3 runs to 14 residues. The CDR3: CASSQGLNTGELFF. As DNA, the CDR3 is TGCGCCAGCAGCCAAGGCTTGAACACCGGGGAGCTGTTTTTT.

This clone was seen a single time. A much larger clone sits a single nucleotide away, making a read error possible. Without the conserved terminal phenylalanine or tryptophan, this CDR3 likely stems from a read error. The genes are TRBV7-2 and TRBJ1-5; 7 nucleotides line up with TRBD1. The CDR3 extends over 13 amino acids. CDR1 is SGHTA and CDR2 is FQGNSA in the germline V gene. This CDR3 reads CASSPQGDQSQHS. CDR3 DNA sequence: TGTGCCAGCAGCCCTCAGGGGGATCAGTCCCAGCATTCT.

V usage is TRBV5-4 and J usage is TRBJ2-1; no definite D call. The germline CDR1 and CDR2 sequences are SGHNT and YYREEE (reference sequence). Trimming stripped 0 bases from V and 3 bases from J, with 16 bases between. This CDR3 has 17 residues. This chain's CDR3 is CASSLEHGRILYNEQFF. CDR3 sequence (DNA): TGTGCCAGCAGCTTGGAACACGGAAGGATACTCTACAATGAGCAGTTCTTC.

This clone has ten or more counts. CDR3 sequence reads: CAEGWIPQYF. DNA for the CDR3: TGCGCCGAGGGGTGGATCCCCCAGTACTTC. This chain links TRBV5-1 with TRBJ2-5, with D perhaps given as TRBD1 or TRBD2 (5 bases each). Germline V CDR1 and CDR2: SGHRS, YFSETQ. CDR3 size: 10 residues. Trimming removed 10 bases from V and 9 bases from J, with 13 bases in between.

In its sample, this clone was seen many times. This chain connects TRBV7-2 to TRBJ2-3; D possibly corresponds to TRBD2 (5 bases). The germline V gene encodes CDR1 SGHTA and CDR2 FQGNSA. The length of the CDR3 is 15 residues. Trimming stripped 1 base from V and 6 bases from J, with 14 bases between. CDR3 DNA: TGTGCCAGCAGCTTAGAGAGGGTTCCGGGCGATACGCAGTATTTT. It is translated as CASSLERVPGDTQYF.

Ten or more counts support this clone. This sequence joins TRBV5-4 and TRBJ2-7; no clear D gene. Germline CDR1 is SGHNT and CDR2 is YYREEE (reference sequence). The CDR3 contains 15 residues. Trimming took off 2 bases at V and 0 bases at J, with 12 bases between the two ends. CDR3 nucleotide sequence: TGTGCCAGCAGCTTTGACTCATCGGGCTCCTACGAGCAGTACTTC. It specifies CASSFDSSGSYEQYF.

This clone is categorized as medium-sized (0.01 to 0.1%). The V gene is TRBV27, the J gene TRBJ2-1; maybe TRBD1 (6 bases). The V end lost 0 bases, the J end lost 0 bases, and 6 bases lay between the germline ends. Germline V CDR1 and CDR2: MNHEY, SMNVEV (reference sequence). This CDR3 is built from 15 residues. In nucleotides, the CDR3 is TGTGCCAGCAGTTTATCGGACAGCTCCTACAATGAGCAGTTCTTC. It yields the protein CASSLSDSSYNEQFF.